The clone carrying this T cell receptor (beta chain) appeared a few times. This CDR3 is built from 13 residues. CDR1 and CDR2 (germline): MNHEY, SVGAGI. V was clipped by 6 bases and J by 0 bases, with 9 bases between them. These data come from a study of cytomegalovirus exposure and HLA in healthy donors. Overall study: Caucasian-associated ancestry cluster membership applied to under 85% of 398 genotyped donors.

Use of 60 Vbeta and 13 Jbeta primers characterized the PCR. Assay used: immunoSEQ multiplex PCR; TCRdb lists only in-frame clones, some missing. Found here are 150,000 or so clones, roughly 10% of them singletons; the top ten hold approximately 1.9%. Source material: PBMCs. The J gene is TRBJ2-7, the V gene TRBV6-5; no reliable D call. This receptor was identified in a man in his fifties or sixties in good health and CMV-seronegative. The CDR3: CASRAVSSYEQYF. DNA for the CDR3: TGTGCCAGCAGGGCGGTGAGCTCCTACGAGCAGTACTTC.